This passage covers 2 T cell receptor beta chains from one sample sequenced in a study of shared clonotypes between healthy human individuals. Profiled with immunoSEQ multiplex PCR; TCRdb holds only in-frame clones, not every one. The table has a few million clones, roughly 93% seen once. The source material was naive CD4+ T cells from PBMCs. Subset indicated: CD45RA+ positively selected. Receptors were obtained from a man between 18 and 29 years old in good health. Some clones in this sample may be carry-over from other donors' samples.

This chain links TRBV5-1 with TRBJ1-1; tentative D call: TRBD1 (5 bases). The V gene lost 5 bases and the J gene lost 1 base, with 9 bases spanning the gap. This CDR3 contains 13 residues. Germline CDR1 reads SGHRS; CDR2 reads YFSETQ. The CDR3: CASRRDRNTEAFF. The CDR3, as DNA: TGCGCCAGCAGAAGAGACAGGAACACTGAAGCTTTCTTT. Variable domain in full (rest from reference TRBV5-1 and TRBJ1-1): KAGVTQTPRYLIKTRGQQVTLSCSPISGHRSVSWYQQTPGQGLQFLFEYFSETQRNKGNFPGRFSGRQFSNSRSEMNVSTLELGDSALYLCASRRDRNTEAFFGQGTRLTVV.

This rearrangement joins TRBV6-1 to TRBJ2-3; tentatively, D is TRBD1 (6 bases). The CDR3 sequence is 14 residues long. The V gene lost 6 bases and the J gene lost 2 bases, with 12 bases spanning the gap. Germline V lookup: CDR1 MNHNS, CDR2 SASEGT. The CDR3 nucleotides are TGTGCCAGCAGCATCAGGGGATCCACAGATACGCAGTATTTT. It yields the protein CASSIRGSTDTQYF.